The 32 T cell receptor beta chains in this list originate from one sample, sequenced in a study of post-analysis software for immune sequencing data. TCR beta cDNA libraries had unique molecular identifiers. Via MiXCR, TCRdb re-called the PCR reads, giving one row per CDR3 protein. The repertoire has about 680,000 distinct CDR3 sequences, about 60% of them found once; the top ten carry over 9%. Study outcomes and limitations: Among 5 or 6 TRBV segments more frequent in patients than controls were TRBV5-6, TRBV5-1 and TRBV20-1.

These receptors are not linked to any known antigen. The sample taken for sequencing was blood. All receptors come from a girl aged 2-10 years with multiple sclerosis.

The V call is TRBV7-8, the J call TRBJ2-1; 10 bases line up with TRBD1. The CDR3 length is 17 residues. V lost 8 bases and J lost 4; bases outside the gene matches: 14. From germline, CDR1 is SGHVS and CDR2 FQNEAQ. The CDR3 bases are TGTGCCAGCCTACGACTTATCCGGGACAGGGGTTACAATGAGCAGTTCTTC. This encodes CASLRLIRDRGYNEQFF.

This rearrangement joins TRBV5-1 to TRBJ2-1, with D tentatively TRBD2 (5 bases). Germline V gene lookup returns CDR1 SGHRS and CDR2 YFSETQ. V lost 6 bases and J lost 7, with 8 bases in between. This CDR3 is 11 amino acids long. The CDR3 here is CASTLENEQFF. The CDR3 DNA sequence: TGCGCCAGCACACTAGAGAATGAGCAGTTCTTC.

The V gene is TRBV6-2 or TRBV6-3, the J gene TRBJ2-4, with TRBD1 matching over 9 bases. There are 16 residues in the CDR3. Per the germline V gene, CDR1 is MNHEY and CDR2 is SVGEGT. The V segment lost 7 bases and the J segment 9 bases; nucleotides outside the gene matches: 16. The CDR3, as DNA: TGTGCCAGCACCCAGCCGGGACAGGGTGTTCTGAGCATTCAGTACTTC. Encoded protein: CASTQPGQGVLSIQYF.

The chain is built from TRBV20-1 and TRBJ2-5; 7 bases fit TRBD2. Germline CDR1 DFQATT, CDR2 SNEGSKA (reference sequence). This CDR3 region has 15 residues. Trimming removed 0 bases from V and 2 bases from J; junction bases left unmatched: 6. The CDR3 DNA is TGCAGTGCTAGAGACTGGGCGGGAGTGCAAGAGACCCAGTACTTC. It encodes CSARDWAGVQETQYF.

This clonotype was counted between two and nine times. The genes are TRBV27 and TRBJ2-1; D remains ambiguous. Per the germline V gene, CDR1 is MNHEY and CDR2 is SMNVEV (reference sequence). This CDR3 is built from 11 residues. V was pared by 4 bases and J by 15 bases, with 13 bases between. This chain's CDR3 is CASSSKRVRFF. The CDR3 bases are TGTGCCAGCAGTTCAAAAAGGGTGCGGTTCTTC.

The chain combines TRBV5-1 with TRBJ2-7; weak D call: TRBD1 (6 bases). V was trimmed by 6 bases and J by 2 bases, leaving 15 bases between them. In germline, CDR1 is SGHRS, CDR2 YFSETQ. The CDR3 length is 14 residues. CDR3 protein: CASTQMDSPYEQYF. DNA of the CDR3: TGCGCCAGCACCCAAATGGACAGTCCCTACGAGCAGTACTTC.

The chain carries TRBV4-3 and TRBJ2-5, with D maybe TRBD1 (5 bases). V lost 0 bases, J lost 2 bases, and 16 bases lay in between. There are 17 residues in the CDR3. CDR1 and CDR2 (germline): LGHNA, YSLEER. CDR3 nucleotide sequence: TGCGCCAGCAGCCAAGAATTAGTCGGGCAGGGACAAGAGACCCAGTACTTC. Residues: CASSQELVGQGQETQYF.

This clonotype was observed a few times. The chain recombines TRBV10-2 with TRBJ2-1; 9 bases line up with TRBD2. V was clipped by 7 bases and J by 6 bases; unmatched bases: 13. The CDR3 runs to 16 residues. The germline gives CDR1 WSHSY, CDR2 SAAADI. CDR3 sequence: CASTRGGTSSGNEQFF. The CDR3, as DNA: TGCGCCAGCACTCGAGGGGGGACTAGCTCCGGCAATGAGCAGTTCTTC.

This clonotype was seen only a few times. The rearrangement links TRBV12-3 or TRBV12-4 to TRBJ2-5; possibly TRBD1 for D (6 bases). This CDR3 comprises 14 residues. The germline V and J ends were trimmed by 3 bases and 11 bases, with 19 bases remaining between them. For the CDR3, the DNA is TGTGCCAGCAGTTTCGTAGGGACCGAGGGGGAGCAGTACTTC. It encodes CASSFVGTEGEQYF.

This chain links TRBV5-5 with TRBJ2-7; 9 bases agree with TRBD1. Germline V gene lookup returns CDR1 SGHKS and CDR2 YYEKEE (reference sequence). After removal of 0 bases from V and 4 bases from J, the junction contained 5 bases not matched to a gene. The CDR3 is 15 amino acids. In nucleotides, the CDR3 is TGTGCCAGCAGCTTGGCCGGGACAGGGTTTTACGAGCAGTACTTC. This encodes CASSLAGTGFYEQYF. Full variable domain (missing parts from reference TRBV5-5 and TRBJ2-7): DAGVTQSPTHLIKTRGQQVTLRCSPISGHKSVSWYQQVLGQGPQFIFQYYEKEERGRGNFPDRFSARQFPNYSSELNVNALLLGDSALYLCASSLAGTGFYEQYFGPGTRLTVT.

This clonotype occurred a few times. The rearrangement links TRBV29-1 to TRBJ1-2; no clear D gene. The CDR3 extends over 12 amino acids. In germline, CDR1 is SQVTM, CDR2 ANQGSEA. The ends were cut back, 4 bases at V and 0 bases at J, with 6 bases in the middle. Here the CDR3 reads CSVGIPNYGYTF. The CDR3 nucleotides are TGCAGCGTTGGGATACCTAACTATGGCTACACCTTC.

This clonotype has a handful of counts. The CDR3 protein is CASSIGAGTAYGYTF. DNA for the CDR3: TGTGCCAGTAGTATAGGAGCCGGGACAGCCTATGGCTACACCTTC. This sequence joins TRBV19 and TRBJ1-2; 7 bases map to TRBD1. The CDR3 loop spans 15 amino acids. Germline V lookup: CDR1 LNHDA, CDR2 SQIVND (reference sequence). Trimming cost V 1 base and J 4 bases; bases outside gene matches: 6.

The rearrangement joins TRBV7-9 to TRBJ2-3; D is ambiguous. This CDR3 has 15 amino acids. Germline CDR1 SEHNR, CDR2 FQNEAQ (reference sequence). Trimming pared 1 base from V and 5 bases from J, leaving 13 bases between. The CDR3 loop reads CASSLVQHGQDTQYF. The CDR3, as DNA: TGTGCCAGCAGCTTAGTCCAACATGGGCAAGATACGCAGTATTTT. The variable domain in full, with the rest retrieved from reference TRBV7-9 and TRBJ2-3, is DTGVSQNPRHKITKRGQNVTFRCDPISEHNRLYWYRQTLGQGPEFLTYFQNEAQLEKSRLLSDRFSAERPKGSFSTLEIQRTEQGDSAMYLCASSLVQHGQDTQYFGPGTRLTVL.

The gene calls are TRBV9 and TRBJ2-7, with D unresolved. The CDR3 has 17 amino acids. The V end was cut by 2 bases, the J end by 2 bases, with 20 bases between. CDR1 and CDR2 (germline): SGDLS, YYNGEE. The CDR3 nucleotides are TGTGCCAGCAGCGTCCCTTCCGAAGGGAACCCGCCCTACGAGCAGTACTTC. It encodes CASSVPSEGNPPYEQYF.

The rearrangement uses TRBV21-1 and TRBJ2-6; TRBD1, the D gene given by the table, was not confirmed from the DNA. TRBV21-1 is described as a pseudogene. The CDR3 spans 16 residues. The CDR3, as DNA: TGTGCCAGCAGCAAAAGGGGCGACTCTGGGGCCAACGTCCTGACTTTC. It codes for CASSKRGDSGANVLTF.

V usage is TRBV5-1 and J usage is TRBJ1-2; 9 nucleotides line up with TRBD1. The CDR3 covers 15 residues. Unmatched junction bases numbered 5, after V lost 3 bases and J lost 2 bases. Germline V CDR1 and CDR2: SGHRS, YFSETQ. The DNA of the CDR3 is TGCGCCAGCAGCTCTGGACAGGGGCCCAACTATGGCTACACCTTC. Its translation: CASSSGQGPNYGYTF.

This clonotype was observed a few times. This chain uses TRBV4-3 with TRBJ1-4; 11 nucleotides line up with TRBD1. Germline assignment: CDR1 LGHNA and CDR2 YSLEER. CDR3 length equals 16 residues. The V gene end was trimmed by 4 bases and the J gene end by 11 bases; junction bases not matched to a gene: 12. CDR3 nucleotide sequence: TGCGCCAGCAGCCCGTGGTCCGCGGACAGGGGGCCGAAACTGTTTTTT. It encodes CASSPWSADRGPKLFF.

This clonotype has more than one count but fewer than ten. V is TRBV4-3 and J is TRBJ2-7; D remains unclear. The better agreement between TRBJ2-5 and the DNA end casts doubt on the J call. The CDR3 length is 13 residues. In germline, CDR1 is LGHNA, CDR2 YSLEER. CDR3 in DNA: TGCGCCAGCAGCCAAGGTTTGCGTGAGACCCAGTACTTC. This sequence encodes CASSQGLRETQYF.

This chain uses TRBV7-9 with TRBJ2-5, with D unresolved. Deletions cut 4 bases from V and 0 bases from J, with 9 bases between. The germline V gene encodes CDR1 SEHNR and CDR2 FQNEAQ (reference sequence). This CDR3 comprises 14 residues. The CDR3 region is CASSSSGYQETQYF. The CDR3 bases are TGTGCCAGCAGCTCCAGTGGGTACCAAGAGACCCAGTACTTC.

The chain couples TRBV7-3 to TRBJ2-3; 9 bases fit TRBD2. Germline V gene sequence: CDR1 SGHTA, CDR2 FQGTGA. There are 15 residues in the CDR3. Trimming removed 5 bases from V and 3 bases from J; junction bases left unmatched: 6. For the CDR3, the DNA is TGTGCCAGCAGCCAAGCGGGGGGCGCAACAGATACGCAGTATTTT. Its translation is CASSQAGGATDTQYF.

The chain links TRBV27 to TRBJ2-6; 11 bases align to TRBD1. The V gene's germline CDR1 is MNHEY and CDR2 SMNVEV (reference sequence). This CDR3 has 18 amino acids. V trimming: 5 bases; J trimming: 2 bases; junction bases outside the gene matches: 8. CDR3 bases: TGTGCCAGCAGTCCCCGGACAGGGGGCTGGACTGGGGCCAACGTCCTGACTTTC. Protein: CASSPRTGGWTGANVLTF.

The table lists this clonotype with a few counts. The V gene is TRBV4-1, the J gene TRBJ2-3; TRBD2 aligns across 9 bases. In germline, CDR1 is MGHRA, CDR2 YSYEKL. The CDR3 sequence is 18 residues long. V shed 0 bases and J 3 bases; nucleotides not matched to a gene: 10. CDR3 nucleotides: TGCGCCAGCAGCCAAGAGTCGCTTTCCAGCGGGAGGACAGATACGCAGTATTTT. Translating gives CASSQESLSSGRTDTQYF.

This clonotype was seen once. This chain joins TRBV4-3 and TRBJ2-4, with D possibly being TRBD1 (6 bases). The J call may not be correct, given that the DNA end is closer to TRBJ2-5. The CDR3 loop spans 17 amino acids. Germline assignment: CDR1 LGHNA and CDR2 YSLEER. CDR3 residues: CASSQKTGPTFQETQYF. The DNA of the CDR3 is TGCGCCAGCAGCCAGAAGACAGGCCCGACCTTCCAAGAGACCCAGTACTTC.

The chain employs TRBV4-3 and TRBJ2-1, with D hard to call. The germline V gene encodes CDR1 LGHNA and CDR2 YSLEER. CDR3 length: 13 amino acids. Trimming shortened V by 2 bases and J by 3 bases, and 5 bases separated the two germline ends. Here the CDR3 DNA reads TGCGCCAGCAGCCAAAACCTCTACAATGAGCAGTTCTTC. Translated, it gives CASSQNLYNEQFF.

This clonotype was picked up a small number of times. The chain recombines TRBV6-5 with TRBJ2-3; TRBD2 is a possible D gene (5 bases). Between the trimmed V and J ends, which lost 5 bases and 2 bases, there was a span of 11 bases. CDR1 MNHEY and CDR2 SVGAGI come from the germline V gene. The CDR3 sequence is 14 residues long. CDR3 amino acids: CASSPDYNTDTQYF. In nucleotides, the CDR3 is TGTGCCAGCAGTCCAGACTACAACACAGATACGCAGTATTTT.

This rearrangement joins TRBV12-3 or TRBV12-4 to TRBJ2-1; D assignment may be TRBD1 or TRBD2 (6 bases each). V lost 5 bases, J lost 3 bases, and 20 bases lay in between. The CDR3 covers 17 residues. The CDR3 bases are TGTGCCAGCAGTCTCGAATTAGGGGGGTCAATCTACAATGAGCAGTTCTTC. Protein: CASSLELGGSIYNEQFF.

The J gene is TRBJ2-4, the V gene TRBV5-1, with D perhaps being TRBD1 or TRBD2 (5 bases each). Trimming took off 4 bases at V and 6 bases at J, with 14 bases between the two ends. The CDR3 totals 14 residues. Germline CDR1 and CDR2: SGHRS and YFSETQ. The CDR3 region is CASSAPGTVNIQYF. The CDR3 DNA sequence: TGCGCCAGCAGCGCACCCGGGACCGTAAACATTCAGTACTTC.

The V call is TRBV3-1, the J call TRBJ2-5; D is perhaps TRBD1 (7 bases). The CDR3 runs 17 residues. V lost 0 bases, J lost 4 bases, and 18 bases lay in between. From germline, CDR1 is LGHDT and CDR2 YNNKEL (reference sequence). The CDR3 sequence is CASSQDMRFRGAETQYF. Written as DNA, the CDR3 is TGTGCCAGCAGCCAAGATATGAGGTTCAGGGGGGCAGAGACCCAGTACTTC.

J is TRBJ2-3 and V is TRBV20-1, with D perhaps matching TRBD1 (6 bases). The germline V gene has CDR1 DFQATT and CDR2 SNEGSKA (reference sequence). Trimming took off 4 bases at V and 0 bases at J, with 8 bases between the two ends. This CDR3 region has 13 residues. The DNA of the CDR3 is TGCAGTGCTATCGGACAGAGCACAGATACGCAGTATTTT. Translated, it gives CSAIGQSTDTQYF.

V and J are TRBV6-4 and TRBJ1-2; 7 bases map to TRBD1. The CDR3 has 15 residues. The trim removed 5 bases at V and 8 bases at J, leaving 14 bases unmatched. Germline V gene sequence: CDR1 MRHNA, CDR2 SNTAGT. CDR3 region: CASSQRTGPVVGYTF. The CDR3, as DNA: TGTGCCAGCAGTCAAAGGACAGGTCCCGTGGTAGGCTACACCTTC.

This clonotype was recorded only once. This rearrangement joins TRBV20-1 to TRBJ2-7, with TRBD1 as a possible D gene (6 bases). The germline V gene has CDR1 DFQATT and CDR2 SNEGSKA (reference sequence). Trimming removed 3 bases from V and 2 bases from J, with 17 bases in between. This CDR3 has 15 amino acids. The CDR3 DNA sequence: TGCAGTGCTAGCCCGGACAGATACTCGACCTACGAGCAGTACTTC. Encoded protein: CSASPDRYSTYEQYF.

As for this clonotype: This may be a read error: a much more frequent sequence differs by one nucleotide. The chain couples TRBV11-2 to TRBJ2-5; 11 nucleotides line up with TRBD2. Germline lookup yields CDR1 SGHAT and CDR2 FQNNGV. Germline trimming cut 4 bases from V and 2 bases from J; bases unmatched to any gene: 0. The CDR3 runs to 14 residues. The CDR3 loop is CASSSSGGQETQYF. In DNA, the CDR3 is TGTGCCAGCAGCTCTAGCGGGGGGCAAGAGACCCAGTACTTC.